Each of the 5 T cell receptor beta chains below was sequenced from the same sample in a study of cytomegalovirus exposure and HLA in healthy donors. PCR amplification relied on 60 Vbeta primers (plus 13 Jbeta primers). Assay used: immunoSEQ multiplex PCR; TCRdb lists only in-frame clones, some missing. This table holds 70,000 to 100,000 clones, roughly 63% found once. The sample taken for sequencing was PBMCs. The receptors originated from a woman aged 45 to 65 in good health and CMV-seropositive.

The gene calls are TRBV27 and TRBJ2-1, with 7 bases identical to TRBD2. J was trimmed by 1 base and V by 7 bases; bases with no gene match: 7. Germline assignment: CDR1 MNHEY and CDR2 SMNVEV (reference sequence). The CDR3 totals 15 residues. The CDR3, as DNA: TGTGCCAGCAAAGACCGGGGGGATTCCTACAATGAGCAGTTCTTC. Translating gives CASKDRGDSYNEQFF.

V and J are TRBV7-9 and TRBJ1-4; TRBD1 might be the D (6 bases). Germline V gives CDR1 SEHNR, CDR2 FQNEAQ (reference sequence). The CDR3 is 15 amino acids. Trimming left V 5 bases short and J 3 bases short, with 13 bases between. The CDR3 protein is CASSQQGWSNEKLFF. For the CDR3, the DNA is TGTGCCAGCAGCCAACAGGGTTGGTCTAATGAAAAACTGTTTTTT.

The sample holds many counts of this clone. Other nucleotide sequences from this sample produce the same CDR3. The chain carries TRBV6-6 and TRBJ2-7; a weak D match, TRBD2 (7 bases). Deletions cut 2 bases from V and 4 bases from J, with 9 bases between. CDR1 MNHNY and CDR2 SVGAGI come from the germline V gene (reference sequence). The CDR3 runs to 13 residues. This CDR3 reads CASSYEGGYEQYF. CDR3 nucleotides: TGTGCCAGCAGTTACGAGGGGGGGTACGAGCAGTACTTC.

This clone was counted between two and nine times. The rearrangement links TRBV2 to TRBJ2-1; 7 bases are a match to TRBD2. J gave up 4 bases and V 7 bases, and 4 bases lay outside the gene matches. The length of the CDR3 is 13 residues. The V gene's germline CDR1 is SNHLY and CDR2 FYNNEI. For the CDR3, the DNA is TGTGCCAGCAATTGGGAGGGGTACAATGAGCAGTTCTTC. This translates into CASNWEGYNEQFF.

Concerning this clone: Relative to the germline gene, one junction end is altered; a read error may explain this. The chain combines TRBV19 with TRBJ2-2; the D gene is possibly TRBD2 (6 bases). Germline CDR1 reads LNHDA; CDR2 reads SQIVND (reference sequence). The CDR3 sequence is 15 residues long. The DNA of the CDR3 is TGTGCCACCCAAAAGTCCCTAGCGAAGACCGGGGAGCCGTTTTTT. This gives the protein CATQKSLAKTGEPFF.